Listed below are T cell receptor beta chains from one sample, sequenced in a study of response to subunit inactivated influenza vaccine. In TCRdb, the RT-PCR reads were re-called with MiXCR into one record per CDR3 protein. The sample lists about 520,000 distinct CDR3 sequences, roughly 27% seen once, with approximately 2% in the top ten. The sample in question was CD4+ T cells sorted from PBMCs, obtained around 5 days after vaccination. The origin of the receptors is a man aged 45-60 years who received an inactivated influenza vaccine. Each CDR3 is given with its conserved first and last residue. A D gene is named only where the DNA matches it firmly. A clone size is listed for some rows: how often the clone was seen (once, few, many), or a class if it is expanded.

J gene,D gene,clone size,V gene,CDR3 DNA,CDR3 protein
TRBJ1-6,TRBD1,once,TRBV6-5,TGTGCCAGCAGTTACAGAACAGGGGATTCACCCCTCCACTTT,CASSYRTGDSPLHF
TRBJ2-5,.,.,TRBV5-5,TGTGCCAGCAGCTCCCCCTGGTGGGCCGGGGAGACCCAGTACTTC,CASSSPWWAGETQYF
TRBJ1-5,TRBD1,.,TRBV18,TGTGCCAGCTCACGGACGGGACAGGGGGGCAATCAGCCCCAGCATTTT,CASSRTGQGGNQPQHF
TRBJ1-1,.,.,TRBV12-3/TRBV12-4,TGTGCCAGCCGGTCCGGACAGCTGAACACTGAAGCTTTCTTT,CASRSGQLNTEAFF
TRBJ2-3,TRBD2,.,TRBV6-2/TRBV6-3,TGTGCCAGCAGTTACGAGAGCGGGAGAACAGATACGCAGTATTTT,CASSYESGRTDTQYF
TRBJ2-3,TRBD1,.,TRBV28,TGTGCCAGCAGTTTAAAAGGGGGCCGCGCAAATACGCAGTATTTT,CASSLKGGRANTQYF
TRBJ1-4,.,.,TRBV6-5,TGTGCCAGCAGTTACGGGCAGGGTCGGGAAAAACTGTTTTTT,CASSYGQGREKLFF
TRBJ1-1,.,.,TRBV6-5,TGTGCCAGCAGTTATTTTTCCGGTACGGCGAACACTGAAGCTTTCTTT,CASSYFSGTANTEAFF
TRBJ1-1,.,.,TRBV6-1,TGTGCCAGCAGAACAACAGGGAACACTGAAGCTTTCTTT,CASRTTGNTEAFF
TRBJ1-2,.,many,TRBV5-1,TGCGCCAGCAGCTTGAGGGATTCCTATGGCTACACCTTC,CASSLRDSYGYTF
TRBJ1-1,TRBD1,few,TRBV6-5,TGTGCCAGCAGTTACTCGGGACAGGGAAACTCTGAAGCTTTCTTT,CASSYSGQGNSEAFF
TRBJ1-6,.,few,TRBV4-3,TGCGCCAGCAGCCAAACTGCCTGGCGTAATTCACCCCTCCACTTT,CASSQTAWRNSPLHF
TRBJ2-1,.,many,TRBV5-1,TGCGCCAGCAGCTTGGCGGTAGGGTCCTACAATGAGCAGTTCTTC,CASSLAVGSYNEQFF
TRBJ1-5,TRBD1,.,TRBV2,TGTGCCAGCAGGGTGACGGGGACAGAAAGTAGCAATCAGCCCCAGCATTTT,CASRVTGTESSNQPQHF
TRBJ2-5,TRBD1,few,TRBV5-6,TGTGCCAGCAGCAGGGACAGAACGGAGACCCAGTACTTC,CASSRDRTETQYF